This T cell receptor (beta chain) was sequenced for a study of cytomegalovirus exposure and HLA in healthy donors. Whole-study findings and limits: Researchers reported that three CMV-associated chains were confirmed in vitro as CMV antigen-specific. Prior analysis indicated that the majority of TCR beta V segments exhibited productivity approximately 87% or approximately 30% of the time.

PCR employed 60 Vbeta and 13 Jbeta primers. Measured with immunoSEQ multiplex PCR; TCRdb has only the in-frame clones, and not every one. The table has around 100,000 clones, over 60% seen once. Germline V gene sequence: CDR1 SEHNR, CDR2 FQNEAQ (reference sequence). The length of the CDR3 is 15 residues. Losses at the gene ends were 5 bases for V and 4 bases for J; bases not matched to a gene: 10. With respect to this clone: The target antigen is unknown.

The sample was PBMCs. V and J are TRBV7-9 and TRBJ1-1; 7 bases are a match to TRBD1. The source of this sequence is a male donor in good health and CMV-seropositive. In DNA, the CDR3 is TGTGCCAGCAGCACCCAGGGGGTTGGAACCACTGAAGCTTTCTTT. Translation gives CASSTQGVGTTEAFF.